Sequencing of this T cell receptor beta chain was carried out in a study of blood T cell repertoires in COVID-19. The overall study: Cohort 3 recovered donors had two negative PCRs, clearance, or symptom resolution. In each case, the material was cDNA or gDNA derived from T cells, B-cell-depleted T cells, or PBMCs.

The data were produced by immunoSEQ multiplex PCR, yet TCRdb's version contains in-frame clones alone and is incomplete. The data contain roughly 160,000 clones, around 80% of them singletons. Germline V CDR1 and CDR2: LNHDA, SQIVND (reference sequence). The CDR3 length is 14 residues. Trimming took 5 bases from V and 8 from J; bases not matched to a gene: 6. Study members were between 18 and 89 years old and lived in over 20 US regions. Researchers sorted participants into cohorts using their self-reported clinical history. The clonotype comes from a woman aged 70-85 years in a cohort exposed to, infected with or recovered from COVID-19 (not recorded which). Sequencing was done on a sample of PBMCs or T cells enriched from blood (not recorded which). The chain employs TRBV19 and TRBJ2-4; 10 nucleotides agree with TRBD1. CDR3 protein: CASSDRGRGDIQYF. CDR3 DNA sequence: TGTGCCAGTAGTGACAGGGGGCGCGGGGACATTCAGTACTTC.